A selection of T cell receptor beta chains follows, all from one sample in a study of T cells after yellow fever vaccination. TCRdb ran MiXCR on the 5' RACE reads and lists one entry per CDR3 protein. Seen here are 300,000 or so distinct CDR3 sequences, approximately 4% observed once, and the top ten hold approximately 24%. The sample in question was PBMCs, obtained 5 days after the yellow fever booster vaccination. The source of these receptors is a man younger than 35 who received the YFV17D yellow fever vaccine. The CDR3 runs from the conserved cysteine through the conserved F or W. A D gene is named only where the DNA matches it firmly. Some rows mark clone size as missing; the rest say once, few, many or name a class of expanded clone.

V: TRBV11-1
J: TRBJ2-1
size: -
D: TRBD2
DNA: TGTGCCAGCAGCTTTGGATTAATTGGGGGGGTGAGCTCCTACAATGAGCAGTTCTTC
CDR3: CASSFGLIGGVSSYNEQFF

V: TRBV12-3/TRBV12-4
J: TRBJ2-2
size: -
D: -
DNA: TGTGCCAATCAGGCTATGAACACCGGGGAGCTGTTTTTT
CDR3: CANQAMNTGELFF

V: TRBV14
J: TRBJ2-7
size: few
D: -
DNA: TGTGCCAGCAGCCAAGAGAATCGGGCAGGTACCCGCTACGAGCAGTACTTC
CDR3: CASSQENRAGTRYEQYF

V: TRBV7-3
J: TRBJ2-5
size: many
D: TRBD2
DNA: TGTGCCAGCAGTTTGGCGGGGGGGCCTATTGAGACCCAGTACTTC
CDR3: CASSLAGGPIETQYF

V: TRBV4-2
J: TRBJ2-3
size: many
D: -
DNA: TGTGCCAGCAGCCAAAATTCAGGGAGACACACAGATACGCAGTATTTT
CDR3: CASSQNSGRHTDTQYF

V: TRBV5-1
J: TRBJ2-3
size: few
D: TRBD1
DNA: TGCGCCAGCAGCGCCCGACAGGGGGGAACAGATACGCAGTATTTT
CDR3: CASSARQGGTDTQYF

V: TRBV5-1
J: TRBJ2-3
size: few
D: TRBD2
DNA: TGCGCCAGCAGCTTGTGGGGGACTAGCGGTGGGGATACGCAGTATTTT
CDR3: CASSLWGTSGGDTQYF

V: TRBV24-1
J: TRBJ2-2
size: many
D: -
DNA: TGTGCCACCAGTGAAACCGGGGAGCTGTTTTTT
CDR3: CATSETGELFF

V: TRBV10-3
J: TRBJ2-1
size: few
D: -
DNA: TGTGCCATCGGGCCTTTGGGGAGCAATGAGCAGTTCTTC
CDR3: CAIGPLGSNEQFF

V: TRBV18
J: TRBJ2-7
size: few
D: -
DNA: TGTGCCAGCTCACCCCCCGACAGGCCCCCCTACGAGCAGTACTTC
CDR3: CASSPPDRPPYEQYF

V: TRBV27
J: TRBJ2-3
size: -
D: TRBD2
DNA: TGTGCCAGCCGTAGCGGGGGGGCTTCAGATACGCAGTATTTT
CDR3: CASRSGGASDTQYF

V: TRBV20-1
J: TRBJ1-2
size: -
D: -
DNA: TGCAGTGCTAGCAGCGCAGGGGTTAACTATGGCTACACCTTC
CDR3: CSASSAGVNYGYTF

V: TRBV9
J: TRBJ2-3
size: many
D: TRBD2
DNA: TGTGCCAGCAGCCCGGGACTAGCGGGCACAGATACGCAGTATTTT
CDR3: CASSPGLAGTDTQYF

V: TRBV7-2
J: TRBJ2-5
size: many
D: TRBD2
DNA: TGTGCCAGCAGGCGACTAGCGGGGGGGCCCGAGACCCAGTACTTC
CDR3: CASRRLAGGPETQYF

V: TRBV12-3/TRBV12-4
J: TRBJ2-5
size: -
D: -
DNA: TGTGCCAGCAGTTTCTACGGTGGGGGGGCCCGGGAGACCCAGTACTTC
CDR3: CASSFYGGGARETQYF

V: TRBV12-3/TRBV12-4
J: TRBJ2-3
size: many
D: TRBD2
DNA: TGTGCCAGCAGTACCAGCGGGGGGGCCGCAGATACGCAGTATTTT
CDR3: CASSTSGGAADTQYF

V: TRBV6-6
J: TRBJ1-5
size: few
D: TRBD1
DNA: TGTGCCAGCAGTTCGAGGACAGGGGGAACGGGGGATCAGCCCCAGCATTTT
CDR3: CASSSRTGGTGDQPQHF

V: TRBV6-5
J: TRBJ1-2
size: -
D: TRBD1
DNA: TGTGCCAGCAGTTACTCAGGGACAGGGGATTATGGCTACACCTTC
CDR3: CASSYSGTGDYGYTF

V: TRBV4-1
J: TRBJ2-7
size: many
D: TRBD1
DNA: TGCGCCAGCAGCCAAGAGGCGGGACAGGGGAACTACGAGCAGTACTTC
CDR3: CASSQEAGQGNYEQYF

V: TRBV29-1
J: TRBJ2-1
size: many
D: TRBD1
DNA: TGCAGCGTTTCCCCAGGTAGGGGGCTAGATAATGAGCAGTTCTTC
CDR3: CSVSPGRGLDNEQFF

V: TRBV5-1
J: TRBJ2-3
size: many
D: TRBD2
DNA: TGCGCCAGCAGCTTGACTAGCGGGGGGCGAGATACGCAGTATTTT
CDR3: CASSLTSGGRDTQYF

V: TRBV3-1
J: TRBJ1-2
size: -
D: TRBD1
DNA: TGTGCCAGCAGCCGGGTTGGTCGGGACAGGGAGAGAGGCTACACCTTC
CDR3: CASSRVGRDRERGYTF

V: TRBV7-9
J: TRBJ2-7
size: -
D: -
DNA: TGTGCCAGCAGATCACAGGGTTACGAGCAGTACTTC
CDR3: CASRSQGYEQYF

V: TRBV12-3/TRBV12-4
J: TRBJ1-6
size: -
D: TRBD1
DNA: TGTGCCAGCAGTTTCTCCGGCAGGGGGCTAACCCAAAGCCCCAGGAGCTCCTATAATTCACCCCTCCACTTT
CDR3: CASSFSGRGLTQSPRSSYNSPLHF

V: TRBV19
J: TRBJ2-1
size: many
D: TRBD2
DNA: TGTGCCAGTAGCCCCGGGACTAGGGGGGTCGATGAGCAGTTCTTC
CDR3: CASSPGTRGVDEQFF

V: TRBV3-1
J: TRBJ1-1
size: -
D: -
DNA: TGTGCCAGCAGTCCATCGTTGATGGGGGGGAAAGCGGACACTGAAGCTTTCTTT
CDR3: CASSPSLMGGKADTEAFF

V: TRBV20-1
J: TRBJ1-2
size: many
D: TRBD1
DNA: TGCAGTGCTACGGACAGGGTGGGTTATGGCTACACCTTC
CDR3: CSATDRVGYGYTF

V: TRBV9
J: TRBJ2-7
size: many
D: TRBD1
DNA: TGTGCCAGCAGCGGGGGGACAGAGTACGAGCAGTACTTC
CDR3: CASSGGTEYEQYF

V: TRBV7-8
J: TRBJ1-4
size: -
D: -
DNA: TGTGCCAGCAGCTCCCTACATCTTGCGGATGAAAAACTGTTTTTT
CDR3: CASSSLHLADEKLFF

V: TRBV6-4
J: TRBJ2-5
size: few
D: -
DNA: TGTGCCAGCAGTGACCACCGAAGACAGGGACTGGTGGAGACCCAGTACTTC
CDR3: CASSDHRRQGLVETQYF

V: TRBV29-1
J: TRBJ1-1
size: few
D: -
DNA: TGCAGCGTTGAGGGCGGCGAGGCCAGTACTGAAGCTTTCTTT
CDR3: CSVEGGEASTEAFF

V: TRBV7-2
J: TRBJ1-1
size: -
D: -
DNA: TGTGCCAGCAGATCTCAGAGGAACACTGAAGCTTTCTTT
CDR3: CASRSQRNTEAFF

V: TRBV7-9
J: TRBJ2-5
size: -
D: -
DNA: TGTGCCAGCAGCCGCCCCAGGGGTAGGGAGACCCAGTACTTC
CDR3: CASSRPRGRETQYF

V: TRBV4-3
J: TRBJ2-3
size: many
D: -
DNA: TGCGCCAGCAGCCAAGAGAACACAGATACGCAGTATTTT
CDR3: CASSQENTDTQYF

V: TRBV15
J: TRBJ2-1
size: many
D: TRBD1
DNA: TGTGCCACCAGCAGGGGACAGGGGTTCGATGAGCAGTTCTTC
CDR3: CATSRGQGFDEQFF

V: TRBV6-2/TRBV6-3
J: TRBJ2-1
size: -
D: TRBD1
DNA: TGTGCCAGCAGCCCGACAGGGGGTTACAATGAGCAGTTCTTC
CDR3: CASSPTGGYNEQFF

V: TRBV30
J: TRBJ1-5
size: -
D: -
DNA: TGTGCCTGGAGTTCCATGGGCAATCAGCCCCAGCATTTT
CDR3: CAWSSMGNQPQHF

V: TRBV20-1
J: TRBJ2-1
size: -
D: TRBD2
DNA: TGCAGTGCTAGAGTTGCGAGCGGGGGTCACAATGAGCAGTTCTTC
CDR3: CSARVASGGHNEQFF

V: TRBV7-3
J: TRBJ1-2
size: many
D: -
DNA: TGTGCCAGCAGCCCCGAGCGGGGGAGGGGCTATGGCTACACCTTC
CDR3: CASSPERGRGYGYTF

V: TRBV7-3
J: TRBJ2-5
size: many
D: -
DNA: TGTGCCAGCAGCTTTCAAGCGGGCTCAGGGGAGACCCAGTACTTC
CDR3: CASSFQAGSGETQYF

V: TRBV7-9
J: TRBJ1-3
size: many
D: -
DNA: TGTGCCAGCAGCTTTCAGGGTAGAAACACCATATATTTT
CDR3: CASSFQGRNTIYF